These 6 T cell receptor beta chains originate from one sample sequenced in a study of blood T cell repertoires in COVID-19. The repertoire was sequenced with immunoSEQ multiplex PCR; TCRdb's copy has only in-frame clones and lacks some. The profile shows fewer than 300,000 clones, around 85% of them singletons. The sequenced sample was peripheral blood. The receptors originated from a woman aged 25 to 45 with COVID-19, enrolled during active disease.

The V and J genes are TRBV28 and TRBJ1-6; 7 bases are a match to TRBD1. J gave up 5 bases and V 7 bases, and 11 bases lay outside the gene matches. The CDR3 contains 16 residues. Germline CDR1 reads MDHEN; CDR2 reads SYDVKM. As DNA, the CDR3 is TGTGCCAGCATTCTGGGCGGGACAGCCAATAATTCACCCCTCCACTTT. It translates to CASILGGTANNSPLHF.

This clone has just a few counts. This chain links TRBV27 with TRBJ2-2; D not certain. Germline values: CDR1 MNHEY, CDR2 SMNVEV (reference sequence). The CDR3 consists of 13 residues. V was pared by 4 bases and J by 0 bases, with 3 bases between. CDR3 in amino acids: CASSSSNTGELFF. The CDR3 nucleotides read TGTGCCAGCAGTTCATCGAACACCGGGGAGCTGTTTTTT.

The chain has TRBV12-3 or TRBV12-4 and TRBJ2-1; D perhaps matches TRBD2 (6 bases). V was clipped by 8 bases and J by 5 bases, with 13 bases between them. CDR3 length: 13 amino acids. This CDR3 is CASWDFGNNEQFF. The CDR3, as DNA: TGTGCCAGCTGGGACTTCGGCAACAATGAGCAGTTCTTC.

The rearrangement links TRBV11-2 to TRBJ2-7; D perhaps matches TRBD1 (6 bases). This CDR3 is built from 15 residues. Trimming pared 3 bases from V and 0 bases from J, leaving 12 bases between. From germline, CDR1 is SGHAT and CDR2 FQNNGV. CDR3 protein: CASSFWDTYSYEQYF. CDR3 in DNA: TGTGCCAGCAGCTTCTGGGACACATACTCCTACGAGCAGTACTTC.

The chain recombines TRBV19 with TRBJ1-1, with 9 bases matching TRBD1. CDR1 LNHDA and CDR2 SQIVND come from the germline V gene (reference sequence). This CDR3 contains 14 residues. Losses at the gene ends were 6 bases for V and 5 bases for J; bases not matched to a gene: 7. In nucleotides, the CDR3 is TGTGCCAGTAGAGGGACAGGGAGTTTTACTGAAGCTTTCTTT. This gives the protein CASRGTGSFTEAFF.

V usage is TRBV7-8 and J usage is TRBJ2-7; possible D gene TRBD2, 6 bases. The CDR3 is made up of 16 amino acids. Germline V gene sequence: CDR1 SGHVS, CDR2 FQNEAQ. The V gene lost 5 bases and the J gene lost 3 bases, with 20 bases spanning the gap. The CDR3 loop is CASSNPWGRTNYEQYF. Written as DNA, the CDR3 is TGTGCCAGCAGCAATCCTTGGGGACGGACTAACTACGAGCAGTACTTC. The whole variable domain, filled in from reference TRBV7-8 and TRBJ2-7, reads GAGVSQSPRYKVAKRGQDVALRCDPISGHVSLFWYQQALGQGPEFLTYFQNEAQLDKSGLPSDRFFAERPEGSVSTLKIQRTQQEDSAVYLCASSNPWGRTNYEQYFGPGTRLTVT.